This T cell receptor (beta chain) was found in a study of blood T cell repertoires in COVID-19. Looking at the study overall: Researchers got acute and convalescent COVID-19 samples from the United States, Italy and Spain. In each case, the material was cDNA or gDNA derived from T cells, B-cell-depleted T cells, or PBMCs.

Trimming took 3 bases from V and 1 from J, leaving 7 bases between them. CDR1 is KGHSH, CDR2 LQKENI, per germline. This CDR3 region has 14 residues. In the original workflow: Nucleated cell number was recorded as an estimate derived from reference gene primer amplification. The repertoire was sequenced with immunoSEQ multiplex PCR; TCRdb's copy has only in-frame clones and lacks some. From that table come the V and J calls and clone size; the DNA was used to work out D and trimming. Among 120,000 to 150,000 clones listed, roughly 76% were seen once. The sequencing sample was made of peripheral blood. The chain couples TRBV18 to TRBJ1-5; D might be TRBD1 (5 bases). The clonotype originates from a human donor with acute or convalescent COVID-19. The donor label of this sample is uncertain. The CDR3 coding sequence is TGTGCCAGCTCACCGGGACTGAGCAATCAGCCCCAGCATTTT. Its protein is CASSPGLSNQPQHF.